This T cell receptor beta chain appears in the sequencing data of a study of T cells after yellow fever vaccination. Each CDR3 protein gets one entry after TCRdb re-called the 5' RACE reads with MiXCR. This table has roughly 300,000 distinct CDR3 sequences, 8.1% appearing once. V lost 8 bases, J lost 0 bases, and 12 bases stayed unmatched. The germline V gene encodes CDR1 SGHTA and CDR2 FQGNSA. This CDR3 contains 17 residues. This clonotype appeared a few times. The TCR sequence derives from a man younger than 30 who received the YFV17D yellow fever vaccine. V is TRBV7-2 and J is TRBJ2-4, with 8 bases that match TRBD1. Sample: PBMCs, taken 45 days after the first yellow fever vaccination. The CDR3 DNA reads as TGTGCCAGCGGGGACAGGTTAGGGGAATTAGCCAAAAACATTCAGTACTTC. Encoded protein: CASGDRLGELAKNIQYF.